This T cell receptor (beta chain) derives from a study of cytomegalovirus exposure and HLA in healthy donors. Study-wide results and caveats: There were around 160 TCR beta chains listed as cytomegalovirus-associated. Based on reports, TCR beta sequences accurately predicted HLA-A and HLA-B alleles for most subjects.

In the case of this clone: The antigen remains undetermined.

60 Vbeta and 13 Jbeta primers were used in PCR. Produced via immunoSEQ multiplex PCR; TCRdb's table is partial and in-frame only. In the table there are 100,000 to 150,000 clones, 55% to 75% of which are singletons. Germline V lookup: CDR1 LNHDA, CDR2 SQIVND (reference sequence). This CDR3 is built from 17 residues. V was trimmed by 3 bases and J by 3 bases, leaving 15 bases between them. The clonotype comes from a human donor in good health. The chain has TRBV19 and TRBJ2-6; possible D gene TRBD1, 5 bases. What was sequenced was PBMCs. CDR3 sequence reads: CASSIGAGPGGANVLTF. The CDR3 coding sequence is TGTGCCAGTAGTATTGGGGCAGGACCGGGTGGGGCCAACGTCCTGACTTTC. Combining the CDR3 with reference TRBV19 and TRBJ2-6 gives the whole variable domain DGGITQSPKYLFRKEGQNVTLSCEQNLNHDAMYWYRQDPGQGLRLIYYSQIVNDFQKGDIAEGYSVSREKKESFPLTVTSAQKNPTAFYLCASSIGAGPGGANVLTFGAGSRLTVL.